Listed below are T cell receptor beta chains from one sample, sequenced in a study of T-cell reconstitution after alpha-beta-depleted transplantation in children. Via MiXCR, TCRdb re-called the PCR reads, giving one row per CDR3 protein. The sample lists roughly 570,000 distinct CDR3 sequences; roughly 27% were seen once. Specimen: PBMCs, collected before TCRalphabeta/CD19-depleted stem cell transplant. Receptors were obtained from a boy in the first two years of life with Wiskott-Aldrich syndrome, due to receive a stem cell transplant. Both conserved end residues are part of each CDR3. The order of the fields is D gene, clone size, J gene, V gene, CDR3 protein, CDR3 DNA. D genes are given only for firm matches. Not all rows give a size; the values are once, few, many and, for expanded clones, a class.

TRBD1	few	TRBJ2-1	TRBV20-1	CSAPGQGSYNEQFF	TGCAGTGCCCCTGGACAGGGGAGCTACAATGAGCAGTTCTTC
.	.	TRBJ2-3	TRBV9	CASSVDSTDTQYF	TGTGCCAGCAGCGTAGACAGCACAGATACGCAGTATTTT
.	few	TRBJ2-5	TRBV5-1	CASSLRPGTHQETQYF	TGCGCCAGCAGCTTGAGGCCCGGGACTCACCAAGAGACCCAGTACTTC
.	.	TRBJ1-5	TRBV5-1	CASSLRAGEQPQHF	TGCGCCAGCAGCTTGCGGGCAGGGGAACAGCCCCAGCATTTT
TRBD2	.	TRBJ2-1	TRBV5-1	CASSLTSGTYLTYNEQFF	TGCGCCAGCAGCTTGACTAGCGGGACCTACCTTACCTACAATGAGCAGTTCTTC
.	few	TRBJ2-3	TRBV20-1	CSADTSTDTQYF	TGCAGTGCCGACACTAGCACAGATACGCAGTATTTT
.	.	TRBJ2-3	TRBV5-1	CASSSTGQADTQYF	TGCGCCAGCAGCTCAACCGGACAAGCAGATACGCAGTATTTT
TRBD1	few	TRBJ1-5	TRBV3-1	CASSGTGGRNQPQHF	TGTGCCAGCAGCGGGACAGGGGGCAGGAATCAGCCCCAGCATTTT
.	.	TRBJ2-2	TRBV28	CASSLFGVVEQRRFTGELFF	TGTGCCAGCAGTTTATTCGGGGTCGTAGAGCAGAGACGTTTCACCGGGGAGCTGTTTTTT
TRBD2	.	TRBJ2-2	TRBV5-1	CASSFSREGTGELFF	TGCGCCAGCAGCTTCAGCAGGGAGGGCACCGGGGAGCTGTTTTTT
.	few	TRBJ2-5	TRBV5-1	CASSLVPGAGETQYF	TGCGCCAGCAGCTTGGTACCAGGGGCAGGAGAGACCCAGTACTTC
TRBD2	.	TRBJ2-1	TRBV30	CAWRGAGGEQFF	TGTGCCTGGAGGGGAGCGGGAGGAGAGCAGTTCTTC
TRBD2	many	TRBJ2-1	TRBV7-9	CASSLVAGGRNEQFF	TGTGCCAGCAGCTTAGTAGCGGGAGGGCGGAATGAGCAGTTCTTC
.	.	TRBJ2-1	TRBV29-1	CSVNPSHNEQFF	TGCAGCGTTAATCCGTCCCACAATGAGCAGTTCTTC
TRBD1	few	TRBJ2-7	TRBV7-3	CASSTDRVGEQYF	TGTGCCAGCAGTACTGACAGGGTAGGCGAGCAGTACTTC
TRBD1	.	TRBJ2-7	TRBV3-1	CASSQIGTGSEQYF	TGTGCCAGCAGCCAGATCGGGACAGGGAGTGAGCAGTACTTC
.	few	TRBJ2-1	TRBV5-1	CASSLDVFRRWGNEQFF	TGCGCCAGCAGCTTGGACGTCTTTCGGAGATGGGGCAATGAGCAGTTCTTC
.	.	TRBJ2-2	TRBV7-9	CASSTWTVNTGELFF	TGTGCCAGCAGCACCTGGACAGTGAACACCGGGGAGCTGTTTTTT
.	few	TRBJ1-3	TRBV7-2	CASSDRTGSGNTIYF	TGTGCCAGCAGCGATAGGACGGGCTCTGGAAACACCATATATTTT
.	few	TRBJ2-1	TRBV29-1	CSVVLMRAGSYNEQFF	TGCAGCGTTGTCTTAATGAGGGCGGGTTCCTACAATGAGCAGTTCTTC
.	.	TRBJ2-1	TRBV6-1	CASSEGGGELNF	TGTGCCAGCAGTGAAGGAGGGGGGGAGCTCAACTTC
.	few	TRBJ1-2	TRBV5-1	CASSYWQGNYGYTF	TGCGCCAGCAGTTATTGGCAGGGGAACTATGGCTACACCTTC
.	few	TRBJ2-7	TRBV20-1	CSARSLTGIYEQYF	TGCAGTGCCAGAAGTCTAACAGGGATTTACGAGCAGTACTTC
.	.	TRBJ2-4	TRBV5-1	CAISRKAEATQYF	TGCGCCATCAGCCGGAAGGCCGAGGCGACTCAGTACTTC
TRBD2	.	TRBJ2-3	TRBV28	CASRRTSARTDTQYF	TGTGCCAGCAGGAGGACTAGCGCCAGGACAGATACGCAGTATTTT
TRBD2	.	TRBJ2-7	TRBV15	CATSRLTSGLPKDEQYF	TGTGCCACCAGCAGATTAACTAGCGGTTTACCTAAGGACGAGCAGTACTTC
TRBD1	.	TRBJ2-1	TRBV20-1	CSASPGTGGDEQFF	TGCAGTGCTTCCCCCGGGACAGGGGGCGATGAGCAGTTCTTC
TRBD2	.	TRBJ2-1	TRBV5-1	CASSSRVAGNEQFF	TGCGCCAGCAGCTCCAGGGTAGCGGGGAATGAGCAGTTCTTC
TRBD1	.	TRBJ1-1	TRBV27	CASSRTGWVGAFF	TGTGCCAGCAGTCGGACAGGGTGGGTCGGAGCTTTCTTT
.	few	TRBJ2-3	TRBV12-3/TRBV12-4	CASRSRRPTDTQYF	TGTGCCAGCAGGTCCCGGCGGCCCACAGATACGCAGTATTTT
.	.	TRBJ2-3	TRBV21-1	CATGVRNTQYF	TGTGCCACCGGGGTAAGAAATACGCAGTATTTT
.	.	TRBJ1-2	TRBV29-1	CSVEQGWFYGYTF	TGCAGCGTCGAACAGGGTTGGTTCTATGGCTACACCTTC
.	few	TRBJ2-5	TRBV29-1	CSVARALKETQYF	TGCAGCGTTGCTAGGGCGTTAAAAGAGACCCAGTACTTC
.	few	TRBJ2-2	TRBV6-5	CASSSDGNTGELFF	TGTGCCAGCAGTTCGGACGGGAACACCGGGGAGCTGTTTTTT
.	few	TRBJ2-1	TRBV15	CATSRSRDLYNEQFF	TGTGCCACCAGCAGATCTAGGGACCTCTACAATGAGCAGTTCTTC
TRBD2	.	TRBJ2-3	TRBV29-1	CSVGPLTSDDTQYF	TGCAGCGTTGGACCCCTAACTAGCGACGATACGCAGTATTTT
.	few	TRBJ2-4	TRBV20-1	CSERALGAKNIQYF	TGCAGTGAACGGGCCCTAGGAGCCAAAAACATTCAGTACTTC
.	.	TRBJ2-5	TRBV20-1	CSARGMGARAQETQYF	TGCAGTGCTAGAGGAATGGGAGCGAGGGCCCAAGAGACCCAGTACTTC
.	.	TRBJ2-1	TRBV12-3/TRBV12-4	CASSLPRENEQFF	TGTGCCAGCAGTTTACCGAGGGAAAATGAGCAGTTCTTC
.	.	TRBJ2-5	TRBV6-1	CASSGTGAVWETQYF	TGTGCCAGCAGTGGTACGGGGGCTGTGTGGGAGACCCAGTACTTC
.	.	TRBJ1-2	TRBV18	CASSPEAGSGGYTF	TGTGCCAGCTCACCCGAAGCAGGGTCGGGGGGCTACACCTTC